This TCR beta chain was sequenced in a study of T cell clonotyping in hematopoietic cell transplantation. Overall study results and limits: Broader posttransplant TCR repertoire diversity was predicted by graft donor and pretransplant recipient Inverse Simpson Index values. CD4 and CD8 repertoire contributions could not be separated without sorting. After transplant, recipient diversity fell while pathologically expanded clonotypes grew through day 180. Few recipient clonotypes overlapped donors; over 95% were de novo at given depth.

V gave up 6 bases and J gave up 3 bases, with 18 bases separating them. This CDR3 has 15 residues. Germline values: CDR1 SGHAT, CDR2 FQNNGV. Note on this clone: Its cognate antigen is unknown.

The table came from immunoSEQ multiplex PCR; TCRdb's copy has only in-frame clones and leaves some out. This table has 15,000 to 20,000 clones, roughly 80% appearing once. The TCR comes from a man aged 55 to 70 in good health. Some clones in this sample may be carry-over from other donors' samples. Input material: peripheral blood mononuclear cells. The chain combines TRBV11-2 with TRBJ2-7; perhaps TRBD2 as D (5 bases). CDR3 in amino acids: CASSSWTRHLYEQYF. In DNA, the CDR3 is TGTGCCAGCAGTTCGTGGACTCGCCACCTCTACGAGCAGTACTTC.